The entry below gives a single T cell receptor beta chain sequence along with its context. In the study's own analysis: Quantification of nucleated cells was approximated via reference gene primer amplification. Assay used: immunoSEQ multiplex PCR; TCRdb lists only in-frame clones, some missing. V and J calls and clone size come straight from that table; D and trimming were deduced from the DNA. The table has 35,000 to 40,000 clones, about 85% seen once; the top ten hold 4.7%. This entry is derived from a study of blood T cell repertoires in COVID-19. The overall study: Both acute and convalescent COVID-19 samples were obtained from the United States, Italy and Spain. T cells, B-cell-depleted T cells, or PBMCs provided the cDNA or gDNA that served as material.

The V and J ends lost 6 bases and 2 bases respectively, with 20 bases between them. There are 16 residues in the CDR3. Germline CDR1 MNHEY, CDR2 SVGEGT. The TCR sequence derives from a man in his 60s with COVID-19, enrolled during active disease. The chain combines TRBV6-2 or TRBV6-3 with TRBJ2-7, with D perhaps matching TRBD1 (5 bases). The sequencing sample was made of peripheral blood. In nucleotides, the CDR3 is TGTGCCAGCAGCCAATGGGGCAGGGATGAGCCCTACGAGCAGTACTTC. It specifies CASSQWGRDEPYEQYF.